A single sample is the source of the 13 T cell receptor beta chains below, sequenced in a study of graft-versus-host responses after intestinal transplantation. These receptors have no identified antigens. TCRdb keeps only in-frame clones here, not all; method: immunoSEQ multiplex PCR. The data show more than 100,000 clones, roughly 93% seen once. The specimen comprised unstimulated CD8+ T cells sorted from spleen or lymph node cells, sampled before intestinal transplant. All receptors derive from a human donor who received an intestinal transplant.

J is TRBJ1-2 and V is TRBV27, with a weak D call TRBD1 (5 bases). The CDR3 consists of 13 residues. Trimming shortened V by 3 bases and J by 4 bases, and 9 bases separated the two germline ends. Germline CDR1 is MNHEY and CDR2 is SMNVEV (reference sequence). The CDR3, as DNA: TGTGCCAGCAGTTTGGGGCTCAGCTATGGCTACACCTTC. Translating it yields CASSLGLSYGYTF.

V and J are TRBV27 and TRBJ2-3; D is undetermined. The germline gives CDR1 MNHEY, CDR2 SMNVEV (reference sequence). The CDR3 length is 14 residues. With 3 bases removed from V and 4 bases from J, the gap between germline ends came to 11 bases. CDR3 in DNA: TGTGCCAGCAGTTTTTTTCCGGGTTCAGATACGCAGTATTTT. It encodes CASSFFPGSDTQYF.

V gene TRBV4-1 combines with J gene TRBJ2-2; maybe TRBD1 (5 bases). Trimming pared 0 bases from V and 7 bases from J, leaving 6 bases between. The CDR3 is 13 amino acids. In germline, CDR1 is MGHRA, CDR2 YSYEKL. CDR3 sequence (DNA): TGCGCCAGCAGCCAAGAGGGGCTCGGGGAGCTGTTTTTT. Its translation is CASSQEGLGELFF.

The rearrangement joins TRBV30 to TRBJ2-2, with D possibly matching TRBD2 (5 bases). The CDR3 extends over 13 amino acids. Germline-derived CDR1 and CDR2 are GTSNPN and SVGIG (reference sequence). Trimming removed 0 bases from V and 6 bases from J, with 8 bases in between. CDR3 bases: TGTGCCTGGAGTGTACTAGGGCCCGGGGAGCTGTTTTTT. Its protein is CAWSVLGPGELFF.

The rearrangement uses TRBV18 and TRBJ1-5; tentative D call: TRBD1 (5 bases). The germline CDR1 and CDR2 sequences are KGHSH and LQKENI. This CDR3 contains 15 residues. Trimming pared 6 bases from V and 6 bases from J, leaving 18 bases between. The CDR3 DNA is TGTGCCAGCTCTCAACAGGATGGGGGGACTCAGCCCCAGCATTTT. Encoded protein: CASSQQDGGTQPQHF.

The chain links TRBV2 to TRBJ2-1; D might be TRBD1 or TRBD2, each matching 5 bases. The V gene's germline CDR1 is SNHLY and CDR2 FYNNEI. This CDR3 has 15 amino acids. Trimming cost V 2 bases and J 4 bases, with 12 bases left between them. CDR3 nucleotide sequence: TGTGCCAGCAGTGAAAGCTCCGGGGCTTACAATGAGCAGTTCTTC. This translates into CASSESSGAYNEQFF.

This clone occurred a few times. The chain uses TRBV10-3 and TRBJ1-1; perhaps TRBD1 as D (5 bases). CDR1 ENHRY and CDR2 SYGVKD come from the germline V gene. The CDR3 has 13 amino acids. Trimming stripped 4 bases from V and 2 bases from J, with 8 bases between. As DNA, the CDR3 is TGTGCCATCAGTGCAGGGACCAACACTGAAGCTTTCTTT. Its translation is CAISAGTNTEAFF.

The chain carries TRBV12-5 and TRBJ2-2; the D is unclear. Per germline, CDR1 LGHNT and CDR2 FRNRAP. The CDR3 totals 13 residues. V dropped 3 bases and J dropped 7 bases, with 9 bases sitting between them. The CDR3 loop reads CASGFDLGGELFF. Written as DNA, the CDR3 is TGTGCTAGTGGTTTCGACTTGGGCGGGGAGCTGTTTTTT.

This chain links TRBV7-8 with TRBJ2-1; D uncertain. Trimming removed 8 bases from V and 6 bases from J, with 14 bases in between. Per the germline V gene, CDR1 is SGHVS and CDR2 is FQNEAQ. The CDR3 covers 13 residues. CDR3 loop: CASSSLLPNEQFF. The CDR3 DNA reads as TGTGCCAGCTCATCCCTCCTTCCCAATGAGCAGTTCTTC.

This chain links TRBV7-9 with TRBJ1-1, with TRBD1 as a possible D gene (6 bases). Germline V gene sequence: CDR1 SEHNR, CDR2 FQNEAQ (reference sequence). The length of the CDR3 is 15 residues. V shed 4 bases and J shed 1 base, with 13 bases lying between them. For the CDR3, the DNA is TGTGCCAGCAGCTCATCAGTGGGGGCGAACACTGAAGCTTTCTTT. Translated: CASSSSVGANTEAFF.

This sequence joins TRBV9 and TRBJ2-1, with D uncertain. V dropped 0 bases and J dropped 9 bases, with 10 bases sitting between them. The CDR3 totals 13 residues. The germline CDR1 and CDR2 sequences are SGDLS and YYNGEE. CDR3 loop: CASSVEAPFEQFF. The CDR3 coding sequence is TGTGCCAGCAGCGTAGAGGCTCCTTTTGAGCAGTTCTTC.

This sequence joins TRBV4-2 and TRBJ2-1; 9 nucleotides agree with TRBD1. CDR1 and CDR2 (germline): LGHNA, YNFKEQ. This CDR3 is built from 15 residues. With 6 bases clipped from V and 3 bases from J, the junction kept 6 bases outside the gene matches. This chain's CDR3 is CASSPPGQGYNEQFF. In DNA form, the CDR3 reads TGTGCCAGCAGTCCTCCGGGACAGGGCTACAATGAGCAGTTCTTC.

This sequence joins TRBV29-1 and TRBJ1-2; D is ambiguous. CDR3 length: 15 amino acids. Germline V gene data show CDR1 as SQVTM and CDR2 as ANQGSEA. Trimming took 5 bases from V and 1 from J, leaving 17 bases between them. The CDR3 DNA follows: TGCAGCGTTCTCGTGCAGGACGGGTTTAACTATGGCTACACCTTC. It specifies CSVLVQDGFNYGYTF.